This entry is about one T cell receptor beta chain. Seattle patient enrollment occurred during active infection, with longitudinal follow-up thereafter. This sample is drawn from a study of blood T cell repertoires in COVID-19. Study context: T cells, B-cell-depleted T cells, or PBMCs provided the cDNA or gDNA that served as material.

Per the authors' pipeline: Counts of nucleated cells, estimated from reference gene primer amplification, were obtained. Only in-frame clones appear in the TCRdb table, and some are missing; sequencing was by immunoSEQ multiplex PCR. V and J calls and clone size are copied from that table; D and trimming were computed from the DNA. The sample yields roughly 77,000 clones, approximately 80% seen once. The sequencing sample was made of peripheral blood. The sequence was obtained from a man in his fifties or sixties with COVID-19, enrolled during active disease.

The CDR3 sequence: CASSYLRGGGTDTQYF. The DNA of the CDR3 is TGTGCCAGCAGTTACCTCCGGGGGGGTGGCACAGATACGCAGTATTTT. The chain carries TRBV6-6 and TRBJ2-3; 8 bases map to TRBD2. The CDR3 runs 16 residues. After removal of 2 bases from V and 1 base from J, the junction contained 5 bases not matched to a gene. The V gene's germline CDR1 is MNHNY and CDR2 SVGAGI (reference sequence).